This T cell receptor (beta chain) was documented in a study of cytomegalovirus exposure and HLA in healthy donors. General study points: Later analysis identified some 16,000 TCR beta sequences associated with HLA alleles, using a false discovery rate threshold of 0.05. In a later analysis, productive TCRs from donors in an Asian-associated ancestry cluster reportedly carried fewer N-insertions than the cohort mean.

This clone is medium-sized within its sample. Antigen: not known. Both 60 Vbeta primers and 13 Jbeta primers went into the PCR. Clones were sequenced by immunoSEQ multiplex PCR, and TCRdb holds only the in-frame ones, with some missing. Counted here are about 130,000 clones, approximately 74% occurring once; the ten biggest clones make up 6.6%. V was pared by 4 bases and J by 3 bases, with 3 bases of the junction left unmatched. Germline CDR1 is LNHDA and CDR2 is SQIVND (reference sequence). The CDR3 extends over 14 amino acids. This sequence was found in a man aged 40-49 years in good health and CMV-seropositive. The sequenced sample was PBMCs. V and J are TRBV19 and TRBJ1-1; 9 bases align to TRBD1. In DNA, the CDR3 is TGTGCCAGTAGTAGCCGACAGGGGGACACTGAAGCTTTCTTT. Protein product: CASSSRQGDTEAFF.